The 13 T cell receptor beta chains listed next were all sequenced from one sample in a study of blood T cell repertoires in COVID-19. The table came from immunoSEQ multiplex PCR; TCRdb's copy has only in-frame clones and leaves some out. The top ten clones hold around 2.9% of a sample with 220,000 or so clones, around 84% of them seen once. Sequencing was done on a sample of peripheral blood. These receptors came from a man aged 45 to 65 who had recovered from COVID-19.

The chain links TRBV4-2 to TRBJ1-4, with D uncertain. Trimming shortened V by 0 bases and J by 0 bases, and 5 bases separated the two germline ends. This CDR3 has 15 residues. Germline assignment: CDR1 LGHNA and CDR2 YNFKEQ. Here the CDR3 DNA reads TGTGCCAGCAGCCAAGAAGTAGCAACTAATGAAAAACTGTTTTTT. This encodes CASSQEVATNEKLFF.

The rearrangement uses TRBV30 and TRBJ2-1; D may be TRBD1 (6 bases). This CDR3 spans 14 amino acids. V was cut by 2 bases and J by 4 bases, with 12 bases left in between. CDR1 and CDR2 (germline): GTSNPN, SVGIG (reference sequence). The CDR3 reads CAWSQTDRYNEQFF. The DNA of the CDR3 is TGTGCCTGGAGTCAGACGGACAGATACAATGAGCAGTTCTTC.

This chain links TRBV14 with TRBJ2-1; 11 bases match TRBD2. The CDR3 covers 16 residues. Germline CDR1 is SGHDN and CDR2 is FVKESK. Trimming removed 4 bases from V and 8 bases from J; junction bases left unmatched: 10. The CDR3 DNA follows: TGTGCCAGCAGCCGAAGGGGACTAGCGGTTGAGGATGAGCAGTTCTTC. Translated: CASSRRGLAVEDEQFF.

V usage is TRBV6-1 and J usage is TRBJ1-5; 8 nucleotides agree with TRBD1. V was pared by 1 base and J by 2 bases, with 10 bases of the junction left unmatched. Germline assignment: CDR1 MNHNS and CDR2 SASEGT. This CDR3 contains 18 residues. The CDR3 nucleotides are TGTGCCAGCAGTGAAGGGATGTTAGGACAGGGCGGCAATCAGCCCCAGCATTTT. This sequence encodes CASSEGMLGQGGNQPQHF.

The chain is built from TRBV7-9 and TRBJ2-2, with 11 bases that match TRBD1. After removal of 5 bases from V and 5 bases from J, the junction contained 7 bases not matched to a gene. The CDR3 is 16 residues long. CDR1 and CDR2 (germline): SEHNR, FQNEAQ (reference sequence). DNA of the CDR3: TGTGCCAGCAGCCCGACCGGGACAGGGGGTACCGGGGAGCTGTTTTTT. As protein: CASSPTGTGGTGELFF.

This chain links TRBV3-1 (or the pseudogene TRBV3-2) with TRBJ2-7; TRBD2 matches 9 bases. Germline V gene sequence: CDR1 LGHDT, CDR2 YNNKEL (reference sequence). Losses at the gene ends were 1 base for V and 5 bases for J; bases not matched to a gene: 9. The CDR3 runs 16 residues. The CDR3: CASSQVGASGAHEQYF. The CDR3 DNA sequence: TGTGCCAGCAGCCAAGTAGGGGCTAGCGGGGCCCACGAGCAGTACTTC.

The chain has TRBV6-1 and TRBJ2-5, with D maybe TRBD2 (5 bases). Germline V gene data show CDR1 as MNHNS and CDR2 as SASEGT. This CDR3 has 18 amino acids. Between the trimmed V and J ends, which lost 2 bases and 0 bases, there was a span of 19 bases. The CDR3 protein is CASSELDSLNFYQETQYF. The CDR3 nucleotides are TGTGCCAGCAGTGAATTGGACTCTCTTAACTTCTACCAAGAGACCCAGTACTTC.

This clone was seen only a few times. Written as DNA, the CDR3 is TGTGCCAGCAGCTTAAACAAAAATGAAAAACTGTTTTTT. This translates into CASSLNKNEKLFF. The chain recombines TRBV13 with TRBJ1-4; the D is unclear. Germline V gene lookup returns CDR1 PRHDT and CDR2 FYEKMQ (reference sequence). The CDR3 length is 13 residues. With 2 bases removed from V and 5 bases from J, the gap between germline ends came to 6 bases.

The V gene is TRBV2, the J gene TRBJ1-2; D remains ambiguous. The V end was cut by 4 bases, the J end by 4 bases, with 16 bases between. CDR1 and CDR2 (germline): SNHLY, FYNNEI. The CDR3 is 15 amino acids. The CDR3 region has the DNA TGTGCCAGCAGTGCGGGATGGGGAGCTACCTATGGCTACACCTTC. It specifies CASSAGWGATYGYTF.

The V gene is TRBV5-4, the J gene TRBJ2-7; D call uncertain. V lost 0 bases and J 6 bases, leaving 7 bases between the germline ends. Germline V gene sequence: CDR1 SGHNT, CDR2 YYREEE (reference sequence). CDR3 length equals 12 residues. CDR3 DNA: TGTGCCAGCAGCTTGGGACTTGGCGAGCAGTACTTC. Amino acids: CASSLGLGEQYF.

This sequence joins TRBV6-5 and TRBJ1-1, with unresolved D. The CDR3 has 14 amino acids. V was trimmed by 2 bases and J by 4 bases, leaving 11 bases between them. Germline-derived CDR1 and CDR2 are MNHEY and SVGAGI. CDR3 DNA sequence: TGTGCCAGCAGTTACAGTGAGGGATCCACTGAAGCTTTCTTT. This sequence encodes CASSYSEGSTEAFF.

The chain combines TRBV28 with TRBJ2-5; 11 bases agree with TRBD2. Trimming removed 5 bases from V and 5 bases from J; junction bases left unmatched: 7. The CDR3 spans 15 residues. Per germline, CDR1 MDHEN and CDR2 SYDVKM. As DNA, the CDR3 is TGTGCCAGCAGTACACTAGCGGGAGTTCTGGAGACCCAGTACTTC. This codes for CASSTLAGVLETQYF.

The gene calls are TRBV19 and TRBJ2-3; D perhaps matches TRBD2 (6 bases). Germline V gene data show CDR1 as LNHDA and CDR2 as SQIVND (reference sequence). The CDR3 loop spans 18 amino acids. The V and J ends lost 1 base and 2 bases respectively, with 19 bases between them. CDR3 sequence reads: CASSIGASAGTSTDTQYF. The CDR3 nucleotides are TGTGCCAGTAGTATAGGGGCGTCGGCGGGGACTTCCACAGATACGCAGTATTTT.